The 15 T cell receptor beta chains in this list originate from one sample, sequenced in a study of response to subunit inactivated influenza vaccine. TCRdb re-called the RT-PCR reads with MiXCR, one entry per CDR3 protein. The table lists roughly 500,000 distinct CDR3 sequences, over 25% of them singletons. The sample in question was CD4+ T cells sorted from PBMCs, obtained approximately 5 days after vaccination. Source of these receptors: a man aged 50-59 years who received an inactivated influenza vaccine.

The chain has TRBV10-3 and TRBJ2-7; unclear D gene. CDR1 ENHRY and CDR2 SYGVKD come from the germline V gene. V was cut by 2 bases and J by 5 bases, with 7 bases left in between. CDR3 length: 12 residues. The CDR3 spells CAISEGPDEQYF. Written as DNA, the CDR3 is TGTGCCATCAGTGAGGGGCCGGACGAGCAGTACTTC.

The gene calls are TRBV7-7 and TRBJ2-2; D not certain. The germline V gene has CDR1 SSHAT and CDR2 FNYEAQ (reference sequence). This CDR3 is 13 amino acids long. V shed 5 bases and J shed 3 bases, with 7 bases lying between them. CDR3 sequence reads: CASSAGYTGELFF. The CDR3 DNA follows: TGTGCCAGCAGCGCCGGTTACACCGGGGAGCTGTTTTTT.

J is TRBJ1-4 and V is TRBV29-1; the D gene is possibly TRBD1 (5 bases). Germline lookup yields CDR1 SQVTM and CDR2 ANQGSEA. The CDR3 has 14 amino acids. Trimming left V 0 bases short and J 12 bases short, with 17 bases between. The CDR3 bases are TGCAGCGTTGAAGAACTGGGGCTGGGTGGGGAACTGTTTTTT. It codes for CSVEELGLGGELFF.

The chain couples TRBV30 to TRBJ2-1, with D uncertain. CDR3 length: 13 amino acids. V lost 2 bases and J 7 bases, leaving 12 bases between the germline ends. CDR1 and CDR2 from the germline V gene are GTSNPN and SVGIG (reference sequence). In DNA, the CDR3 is TGTGCCTGGAGTAAGGTATTGAGGAATGAGCAGTTCTTC. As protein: CAWSKVLRNEQFF.

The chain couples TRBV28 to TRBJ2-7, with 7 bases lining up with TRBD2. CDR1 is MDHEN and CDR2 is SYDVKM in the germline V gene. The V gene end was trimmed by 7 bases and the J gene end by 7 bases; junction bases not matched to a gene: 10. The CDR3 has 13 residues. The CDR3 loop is CASNAGAPGEQYF. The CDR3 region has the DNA TGTGCCAGCAATGCGGGAGCCCCAGGGGAGCAGTACTTC.

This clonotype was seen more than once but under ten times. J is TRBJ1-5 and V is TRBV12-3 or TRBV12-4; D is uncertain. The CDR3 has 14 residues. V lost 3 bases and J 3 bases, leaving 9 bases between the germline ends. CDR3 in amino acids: CASSLGSFNQPQHF. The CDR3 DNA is TGTGCCAGCAGTTTGGGTAGCTTCAATCAGCCCCAGCATTTT.

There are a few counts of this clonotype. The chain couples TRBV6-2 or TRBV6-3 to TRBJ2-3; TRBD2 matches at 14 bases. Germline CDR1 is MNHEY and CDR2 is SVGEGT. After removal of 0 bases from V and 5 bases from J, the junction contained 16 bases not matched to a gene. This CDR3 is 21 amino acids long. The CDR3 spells CASSYSSPRGLAGASGDTQYF. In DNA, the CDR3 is TGTGCCAGCAGTTACTCGAGTCCCCGGGGACTAGCGGGAGCCTCTGGAGATACGCAGTATTTT.

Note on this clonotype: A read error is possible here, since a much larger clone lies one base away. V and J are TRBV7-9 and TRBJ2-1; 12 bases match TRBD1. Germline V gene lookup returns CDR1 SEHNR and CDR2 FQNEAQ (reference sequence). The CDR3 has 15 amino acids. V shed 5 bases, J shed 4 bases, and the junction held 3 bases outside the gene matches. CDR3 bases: TGTGCCAGCAGCAGGGGACAGGGGGCTTACAATGAGCAGTTCTTC. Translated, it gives CASSRGQGAYNEQFF.

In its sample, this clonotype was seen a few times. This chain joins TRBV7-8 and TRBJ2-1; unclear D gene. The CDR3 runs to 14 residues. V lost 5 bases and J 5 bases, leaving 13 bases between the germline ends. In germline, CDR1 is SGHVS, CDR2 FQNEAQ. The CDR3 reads CASSPRPENNEQFF. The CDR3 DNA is TGTGCCAGCAGCCCCCGCCCCGAGAACAATGAGCAGTTCTTC.

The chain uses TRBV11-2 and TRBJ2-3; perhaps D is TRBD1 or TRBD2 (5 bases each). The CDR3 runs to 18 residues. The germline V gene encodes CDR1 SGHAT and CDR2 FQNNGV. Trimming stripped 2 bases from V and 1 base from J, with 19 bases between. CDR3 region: CASSLRGAPTGGTDTQYF. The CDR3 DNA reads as TGTGCCAGCAGCTTAAGGGGCGCACCAACCGGGGGCACAGATACGCAGTATTTT.

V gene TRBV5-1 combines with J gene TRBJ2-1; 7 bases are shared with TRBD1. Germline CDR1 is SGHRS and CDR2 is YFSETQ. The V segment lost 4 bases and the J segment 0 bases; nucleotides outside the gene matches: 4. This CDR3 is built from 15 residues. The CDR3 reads CASSLRDSSYNEQFF. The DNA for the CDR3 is TGCGCCAGCAGCCTCCGGGACAGCTCCTACAATGAGCAGTTCTTC.

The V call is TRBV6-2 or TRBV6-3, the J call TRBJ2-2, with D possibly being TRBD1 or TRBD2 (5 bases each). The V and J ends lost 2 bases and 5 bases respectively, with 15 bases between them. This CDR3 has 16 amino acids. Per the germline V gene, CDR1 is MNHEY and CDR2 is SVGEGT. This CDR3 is CASSYQTAGVTGELFF. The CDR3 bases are TGTGCCAGCAGTTACCAGACAGCCGGGGTGACCGGGGAGCTGTTTTTT.

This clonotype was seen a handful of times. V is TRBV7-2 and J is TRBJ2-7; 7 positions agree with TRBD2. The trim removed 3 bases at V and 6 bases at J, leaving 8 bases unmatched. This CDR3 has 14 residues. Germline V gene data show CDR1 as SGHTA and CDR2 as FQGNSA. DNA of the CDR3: TGTGCCAGCAGCTTTCAGGGAGGGCCGTCCGAGCAGTACTTC. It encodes CASSFQGGPSEQYF.

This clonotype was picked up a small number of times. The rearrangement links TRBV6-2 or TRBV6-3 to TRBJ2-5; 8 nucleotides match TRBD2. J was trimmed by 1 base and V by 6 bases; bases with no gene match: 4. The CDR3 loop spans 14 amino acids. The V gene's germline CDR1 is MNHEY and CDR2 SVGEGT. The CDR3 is CASSPTSGQETQYF. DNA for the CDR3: TGTGCCAGCAGCCCTACTAGCGGCCAAGAGACCCAGTACTTC.

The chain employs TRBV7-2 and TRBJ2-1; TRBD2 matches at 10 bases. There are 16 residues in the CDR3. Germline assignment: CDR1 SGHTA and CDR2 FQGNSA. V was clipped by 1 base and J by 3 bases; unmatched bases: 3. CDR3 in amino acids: CASSLVWTSGYNEQFF. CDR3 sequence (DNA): TGTGCCAGCAGCTTAGTTTGGACTAGCGGCTACAATGAGCAGTTCTTC.